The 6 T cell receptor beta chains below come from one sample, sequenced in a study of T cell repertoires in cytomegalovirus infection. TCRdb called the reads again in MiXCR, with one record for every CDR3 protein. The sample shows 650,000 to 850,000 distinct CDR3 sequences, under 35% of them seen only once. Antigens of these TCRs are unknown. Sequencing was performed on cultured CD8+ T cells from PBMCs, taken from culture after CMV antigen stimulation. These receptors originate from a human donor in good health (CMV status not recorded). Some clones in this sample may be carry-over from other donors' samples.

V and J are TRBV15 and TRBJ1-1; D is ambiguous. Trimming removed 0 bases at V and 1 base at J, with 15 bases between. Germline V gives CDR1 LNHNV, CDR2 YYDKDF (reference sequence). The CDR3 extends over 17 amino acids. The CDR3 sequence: CATSREARVTRNTEAFF. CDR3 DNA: TGTGCCACCAGCAGAGAGGCCCGGGTAACACGGAACACTGAAGCTTTCTTT.

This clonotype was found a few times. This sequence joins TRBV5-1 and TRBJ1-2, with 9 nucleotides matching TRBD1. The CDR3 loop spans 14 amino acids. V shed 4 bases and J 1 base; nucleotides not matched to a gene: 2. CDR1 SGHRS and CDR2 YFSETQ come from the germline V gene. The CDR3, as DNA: TGCGCCAGCAGCGTGGACAGGGGTAACTATGGCTACACCTTC. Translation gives CASSVDRGNYGYTF.

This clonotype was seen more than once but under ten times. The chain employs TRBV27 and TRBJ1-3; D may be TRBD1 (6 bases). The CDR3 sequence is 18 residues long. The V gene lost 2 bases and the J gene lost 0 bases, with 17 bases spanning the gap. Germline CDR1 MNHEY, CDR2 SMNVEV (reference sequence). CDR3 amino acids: CASSLLPGQGLSGNTIYF. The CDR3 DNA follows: TGTGCCAGCAGTTTACTACCGGGACAAGGACTCTCTGGAAACACCATATATTTT.

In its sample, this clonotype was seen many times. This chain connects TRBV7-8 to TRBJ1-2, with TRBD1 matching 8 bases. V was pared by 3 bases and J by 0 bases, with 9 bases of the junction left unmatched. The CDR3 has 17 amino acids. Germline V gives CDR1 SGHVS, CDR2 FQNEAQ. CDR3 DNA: TGTGCCAGCAGCTTCCCCCGGGACAGGCATTCTAACTATGGCTACACCTTC. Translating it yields CASSFPRDRHSNYGYTF.

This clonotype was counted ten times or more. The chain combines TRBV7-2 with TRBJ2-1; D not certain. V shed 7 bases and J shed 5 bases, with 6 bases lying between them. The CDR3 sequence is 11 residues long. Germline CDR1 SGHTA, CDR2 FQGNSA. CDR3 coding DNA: TGTGCCAGCAAGGTGAACAATGAGCAGTTCTTC. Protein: CASKVNNEQFF.

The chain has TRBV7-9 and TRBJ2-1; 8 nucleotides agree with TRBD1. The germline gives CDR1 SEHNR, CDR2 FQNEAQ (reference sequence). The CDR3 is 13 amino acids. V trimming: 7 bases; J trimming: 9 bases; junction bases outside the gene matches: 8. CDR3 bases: TGTGCCAGCACCCTGACAGGGGCGGCTGAGCAGTTCTTC. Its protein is CASTLTGAAEQFF.